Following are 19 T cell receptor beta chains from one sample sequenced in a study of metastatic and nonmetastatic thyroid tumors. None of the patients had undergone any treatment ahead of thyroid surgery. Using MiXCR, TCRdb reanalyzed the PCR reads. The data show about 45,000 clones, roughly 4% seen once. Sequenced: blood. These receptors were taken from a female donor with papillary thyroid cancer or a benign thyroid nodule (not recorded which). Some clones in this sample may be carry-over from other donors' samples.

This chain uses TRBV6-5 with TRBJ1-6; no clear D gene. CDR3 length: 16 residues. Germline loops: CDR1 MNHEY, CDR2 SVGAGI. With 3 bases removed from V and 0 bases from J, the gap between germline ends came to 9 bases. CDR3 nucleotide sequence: TGTGCCAGCAGTTATGCCCCGAGCTCCTATAATTCACCCCTCCACTTT. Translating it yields CASSYAPSSYNSPLHF.

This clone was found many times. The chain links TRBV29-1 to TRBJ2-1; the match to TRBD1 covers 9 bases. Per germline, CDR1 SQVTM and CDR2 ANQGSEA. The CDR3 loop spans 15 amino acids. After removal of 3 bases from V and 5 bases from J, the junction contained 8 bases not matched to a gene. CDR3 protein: CSVEEGQGVDNEQFF. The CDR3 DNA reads TGCAGCGTTGAGGAGGGACAGGGAGTAGACAATGAGCAGTTCTTC.

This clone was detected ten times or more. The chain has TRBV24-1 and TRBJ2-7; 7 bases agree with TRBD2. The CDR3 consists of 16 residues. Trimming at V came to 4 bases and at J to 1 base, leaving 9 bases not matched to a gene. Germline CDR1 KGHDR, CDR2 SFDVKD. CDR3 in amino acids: CATSDRTRGASYEQYF. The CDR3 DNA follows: TGTGCCACCAGTGACAGGACTAGAGGAGCTTCCTACGAGCAGTACTTC.

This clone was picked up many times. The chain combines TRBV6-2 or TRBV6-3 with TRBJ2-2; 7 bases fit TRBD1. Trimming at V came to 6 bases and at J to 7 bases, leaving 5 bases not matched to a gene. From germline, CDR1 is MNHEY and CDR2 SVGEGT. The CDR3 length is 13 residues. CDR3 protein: CASRGDSHGELFF. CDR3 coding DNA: TGTGCCAGCAGGGGGGACAGTCACGGGGAGCTGTTTTTT.

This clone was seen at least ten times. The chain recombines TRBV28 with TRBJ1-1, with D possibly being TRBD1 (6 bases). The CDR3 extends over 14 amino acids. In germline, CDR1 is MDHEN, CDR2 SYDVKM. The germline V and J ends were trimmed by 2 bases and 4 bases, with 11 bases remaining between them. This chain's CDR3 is CASSLPGALTEAFF. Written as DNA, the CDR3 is TGTGCCAGCAGTTTACCAGGGGCTCTCACTGAAGCTTTCTTT. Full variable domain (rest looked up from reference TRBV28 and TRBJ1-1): DVKVTQSSRYLVKRTGEKVFLECVQDMDHENMFWYRQDPGLGLRLIYFSYDVKMKEKGDIPEGYSVSREKKERFSLILESASTNQTSMYLCASSLPGALTEAFFGQGTRLTVV.

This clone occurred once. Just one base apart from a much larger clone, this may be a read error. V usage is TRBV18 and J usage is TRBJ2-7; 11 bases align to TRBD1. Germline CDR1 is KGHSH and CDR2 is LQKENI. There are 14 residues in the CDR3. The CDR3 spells CAISPGQGENEQYF. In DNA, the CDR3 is TGTGCCATCTCACCGGGACAGGGGGAGAACGAGCAGTACTTC.

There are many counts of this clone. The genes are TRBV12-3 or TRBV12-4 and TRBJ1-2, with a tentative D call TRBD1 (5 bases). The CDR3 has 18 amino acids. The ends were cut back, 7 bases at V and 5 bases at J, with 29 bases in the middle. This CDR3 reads CASTAGPEEWEGSYGYTF. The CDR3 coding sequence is TGTGCCAGCACCGCGGGACCGGAGGAATGGGAGGGAAGTTATGGCTACACCTTC.

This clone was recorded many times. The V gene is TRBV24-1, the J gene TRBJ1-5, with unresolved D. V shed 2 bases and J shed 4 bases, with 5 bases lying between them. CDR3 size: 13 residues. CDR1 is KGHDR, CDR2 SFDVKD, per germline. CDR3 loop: CATSDYSNQPQHF. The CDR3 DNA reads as TGTGCCACCAGTGATTACAGTAATCAGCCCCAGCATTTT.

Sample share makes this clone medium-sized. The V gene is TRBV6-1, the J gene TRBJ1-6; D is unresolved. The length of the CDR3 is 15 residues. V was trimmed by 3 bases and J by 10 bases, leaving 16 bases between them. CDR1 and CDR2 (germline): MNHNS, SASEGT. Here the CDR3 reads CASSDPAVGRSPLHF. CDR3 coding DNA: TGTGCCAGCAGTGACCCGGCGGTAGGACGATCACCCCTCCACTTT.

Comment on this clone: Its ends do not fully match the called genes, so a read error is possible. The CDR3 region is CASNDRGSGTVDEQFF. CDR3 in DNA: TGTGCCAGCAATGACAGGGGTAGCGGGACGGTGGATGAGCAGTTCTTC. V gene TRBV6-4 combines with J gene TRBJ2-1; D may correspond to TRBD1 or TRBD2 (8 bases each). CDR3 length: 16 amino acids. Germline values: CDR1 MRHNA, CDR2 SNTAGT.

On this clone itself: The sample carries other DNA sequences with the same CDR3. The CDR3 DNA reads as TGTGCCAGCTCACCACCAACAGGATCAAGGAACACTGAAGCTTTCTTT. Protein sequence: CASSPPTGSRNTEAFF. The chain joins TRBV18 to TRBJ1-1; TRBD1 is a possible D gene (5 bases). With 0 bases removed from V and 1 base from J, the gap between germline ends came to 12 bases. The CDR3 runs 16 residues. Germline V gene sequence: CDR1 KGHSH, CDR2 LQKENI. Combining the CDR3 with reference TRBV18 and TRBJ1-1 gives the whole variable domain NAGVMQNPRHLVRRRGQEARLRCSPMKGHSHVYWYRQLPEEGLKFMVYLQKENIIDESGMPKERFSAEFPKEGPSILRIQQVVRGDSAAYFCASSPPTGSRNTEAFFGQGTRLTVV.

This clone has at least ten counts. The CDR3 nucleotides read TGTGCCAGCAGCGTAGGGGATAGACAGCCCCAGCATTTT. Protein product: CASSVGDRQPQHF. The chain combines TRBV9 with TRBJ1-5; D remains ambiguous. Trimming removed 0 bases at V and 7 bases at J, with 8 bases between. The CDR3 runs 13 residues. Germline CDR1 SGDLS, CDR2 YYNGEE.

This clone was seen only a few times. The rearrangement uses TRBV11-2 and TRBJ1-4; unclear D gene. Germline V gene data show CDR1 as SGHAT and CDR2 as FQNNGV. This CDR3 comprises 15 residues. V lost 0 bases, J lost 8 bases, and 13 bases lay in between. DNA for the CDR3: TGTGCCAGCAGCTTAGAACCCGGGAATATGGAAAAACTGTTTTTT. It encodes CASSLEPGNMEKLFF.

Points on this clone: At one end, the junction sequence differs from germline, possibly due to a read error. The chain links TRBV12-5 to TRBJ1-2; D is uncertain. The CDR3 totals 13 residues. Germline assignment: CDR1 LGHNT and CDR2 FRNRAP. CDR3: CASGLGHHLGYSF. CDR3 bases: TGTGCTAGTGGTTTGGGCCATCACCTTGGCTACAGCTTC.

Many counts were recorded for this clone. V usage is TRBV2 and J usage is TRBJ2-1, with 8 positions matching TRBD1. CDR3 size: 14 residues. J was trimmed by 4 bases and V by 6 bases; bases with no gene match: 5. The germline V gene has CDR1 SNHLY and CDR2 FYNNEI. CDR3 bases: TGTGCCAGCAGGGCCGGGACAGGATACAATGAGCAGTTCTTC. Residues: CASRAGTGYNEQFF. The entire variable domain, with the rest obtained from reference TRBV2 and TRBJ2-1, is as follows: EPEVTQTPSHQVTQMGQEVILRCVPISNHLYFYWYRQILGQKVEFLVSFYNNEISEKSEIFDDQFSVERPDGSNFTLKIRSTKLEDSAMYFCASRAGTGYNEQFFGPGTRLTVL.

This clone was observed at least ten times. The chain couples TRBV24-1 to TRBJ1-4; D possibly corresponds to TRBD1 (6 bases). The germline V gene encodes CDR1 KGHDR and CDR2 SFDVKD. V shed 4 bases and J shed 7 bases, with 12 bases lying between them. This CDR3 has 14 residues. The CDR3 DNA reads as TGTGCCACCAGTGAGGCCGGACAGCCTGAAAAACTGTTTTTT. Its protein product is CATSEAGQPEKLFF.

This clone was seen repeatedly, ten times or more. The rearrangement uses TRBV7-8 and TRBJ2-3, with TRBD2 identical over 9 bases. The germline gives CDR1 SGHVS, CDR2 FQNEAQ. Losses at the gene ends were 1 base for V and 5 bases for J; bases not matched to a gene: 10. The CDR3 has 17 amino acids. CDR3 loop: CASSLVLAGLWIDTQYF. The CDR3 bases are TGTGCCAGCAGCTTAGTCCTAGCGGGGCTATGGATAGATACGCAGTATTTT.

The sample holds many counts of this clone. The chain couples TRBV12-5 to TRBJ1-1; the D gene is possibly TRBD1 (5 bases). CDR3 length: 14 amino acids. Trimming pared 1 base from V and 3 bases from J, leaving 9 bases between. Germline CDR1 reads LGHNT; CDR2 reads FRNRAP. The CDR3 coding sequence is TGTGCTAGTGGTTTGGGGCAGGGAGACACTGAAGCTTTCTTT. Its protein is CASGLGQGDTEAFF.

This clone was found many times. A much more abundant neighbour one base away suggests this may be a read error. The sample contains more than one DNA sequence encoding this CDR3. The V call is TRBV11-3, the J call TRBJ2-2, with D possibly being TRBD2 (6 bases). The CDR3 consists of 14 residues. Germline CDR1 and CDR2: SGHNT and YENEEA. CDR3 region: CASSLLANTGELSF. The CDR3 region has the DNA TGTGCCAGCAGCTTACTAGCGAACACCGGGGAGCTGTCTTTT.